This TCR beta chain was recorded in a study of blood T cell repertoires in COVID-19. Study-level background: COVID-19 samples, acute and convalescent, were from the United States, Italy and Spain. PBMCs, B-cell-depleted T cells, or T cells provided the cDNA or gDNA that made up the material.

Per the original methods: Amplification of reference gene primers was used by the study to estimate nucleated cell counts. The data were produced by immunoSEQ multiplex PCR, yet TCRdb's version contains in-frame clones alone and is incomplete. V, J and clone size were drawn from that table, and D and trimming were deduced from the DNA. The sample includes roughly 200,000 clones, roughly 81% of them seen just once. This clone was counted once. This CDR3 contains 14 residues. CDR1 and CDR2 from the germline V gene are MNHEY and SVGAGI. J lost 3 bases, V lost 6 bases, and 6 bases had no gene match. The chain carries TRBV6-5 and TRBJ1-1; TRBD1 matches at 8 bases. The TCR comes from a woman aged 40 to 50 with COVID-19, enrolled during active disease. Sequenced input: peripheral blood. The CDR3 region is CASRLDRGYTEAFF. For the CDR3, the DNA is TGTGCCAGCAGACTCGACAGGGGTTACACTGAAGCTTTCTTT.